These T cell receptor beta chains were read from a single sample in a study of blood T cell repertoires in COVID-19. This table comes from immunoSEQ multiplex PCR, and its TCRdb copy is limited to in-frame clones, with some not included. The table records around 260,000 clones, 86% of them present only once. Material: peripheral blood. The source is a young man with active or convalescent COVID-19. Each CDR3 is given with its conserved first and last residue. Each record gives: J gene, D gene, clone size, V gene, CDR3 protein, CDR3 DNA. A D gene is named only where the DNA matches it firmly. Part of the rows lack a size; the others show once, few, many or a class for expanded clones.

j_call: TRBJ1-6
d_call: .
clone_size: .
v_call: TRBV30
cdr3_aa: CAWSGHRDSPLHF
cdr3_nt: TGTGCCTGGAGTGGACACAGGGATTCACCCCTCCACTTT

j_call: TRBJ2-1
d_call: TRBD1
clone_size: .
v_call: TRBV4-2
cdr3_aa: CASSLGQGAAHEQFF
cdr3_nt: TGTGCCAGCAGCCTGGGACAGGGGGCGGCACATGAGCAGTTCTTC

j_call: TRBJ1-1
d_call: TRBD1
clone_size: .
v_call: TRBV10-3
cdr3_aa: CATSPGGEGMNTEAFF
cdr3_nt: TGTGCCACCAGTCCAGGGGGAGAAGGGATGAACACTGAAGCTTTCTTT

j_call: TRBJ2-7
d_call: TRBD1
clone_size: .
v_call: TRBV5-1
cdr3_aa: CASSRAPGTGGQEQYF
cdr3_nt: TGCGCCAGCAGCAGAGCCCCCGGGACAGGGGGTCAAGAGCAGTACTTC

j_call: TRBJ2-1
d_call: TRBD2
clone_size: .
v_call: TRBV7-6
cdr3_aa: CASRRTLAGALNEQFF
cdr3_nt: TGTGCCAGCAGACGCACACTAGCGGGGGCCCTTAATGAGCAGTTCTTC

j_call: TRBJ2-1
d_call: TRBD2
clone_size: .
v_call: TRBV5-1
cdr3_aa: CASNPGLGGGAGDEQFF
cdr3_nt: TGCGCCAGCAACCCTGGGCTCGGCGGGGGGGCAGGGGATGAGCAGTTCTTC

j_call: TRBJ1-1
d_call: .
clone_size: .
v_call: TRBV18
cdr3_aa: CASSPSSGTEAFF
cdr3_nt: TGTGCCAGCTCACCATCCTCAGGGACTGAAGCTTTCTTT

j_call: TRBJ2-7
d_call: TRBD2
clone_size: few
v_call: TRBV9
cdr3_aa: CASSPRTSGLYEQYF
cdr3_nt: TGTGCCAGCAGCCCCAGGACTAGCGGTCTCTACGAGCAGTACTTC

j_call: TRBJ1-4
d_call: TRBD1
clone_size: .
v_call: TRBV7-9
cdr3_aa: CASSHLDRGRNGLFF
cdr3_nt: TGTGCCAGCAGCCACCTGGACAGGGGCCGAAATGGACTGTTTTTT

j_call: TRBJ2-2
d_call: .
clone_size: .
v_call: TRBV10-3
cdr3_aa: CAISWAQRVSGELFF
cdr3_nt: TGTGCCATCAGTTGGGCGCAGAGAGTCTCCGGGGAGCTGTTTTTT

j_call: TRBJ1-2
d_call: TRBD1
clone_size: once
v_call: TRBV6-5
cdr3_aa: CASNTMTGSGYTF
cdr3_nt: TGTGCCAGCAATACCATGACAGGGAGTGGCTACACCTTC

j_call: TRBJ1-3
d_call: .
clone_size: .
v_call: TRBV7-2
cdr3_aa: CASSLGSPVSGNTIYF
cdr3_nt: TGTGCCAGCAGCTTGGGCAGTCCGGTCTCTGGAAACACCATATATTTT

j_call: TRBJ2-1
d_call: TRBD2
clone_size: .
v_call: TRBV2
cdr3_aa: CASSSRGGSYNEQFF
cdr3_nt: TGTGCCAGCAGTTCGCGGGGGGGTTCCTACAATGAGCAGTTCTTC

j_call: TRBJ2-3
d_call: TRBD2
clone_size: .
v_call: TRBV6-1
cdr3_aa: CASSEPRSGGLRLDTQYF
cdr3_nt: TGTGCCAGCAGTGAACCCAGGTCGGGGGGACTACGGCTAGATACGCAGTATTTT

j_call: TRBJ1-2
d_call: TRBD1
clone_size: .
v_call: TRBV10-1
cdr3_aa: CASSENRGTGYTF
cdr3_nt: TGCGCCAGCAGTGAGAACAGGGGCACGGGCTACACCTTC

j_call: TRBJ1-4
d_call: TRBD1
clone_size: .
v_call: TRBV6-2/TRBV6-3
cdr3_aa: CASSSGQVEKLFF
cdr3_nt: TGTGCCAGCAGTTCCGGACAGGTTGAAAAACTGTTTTTT

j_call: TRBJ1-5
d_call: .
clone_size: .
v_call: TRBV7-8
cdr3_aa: CASTLLPGTPDQPQHF
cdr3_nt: TGTGCCAGCACCTTACTACCTGGGACACCTGATCAGCCCCAGCATTTT

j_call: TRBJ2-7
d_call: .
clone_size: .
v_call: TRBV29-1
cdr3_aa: CSVVVAEQYF
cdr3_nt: TGCAGCGTTGTCGTAGCCGAGCAGTACTTC

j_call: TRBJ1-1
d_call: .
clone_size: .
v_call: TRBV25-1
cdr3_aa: CASSEYGKFAEAFF
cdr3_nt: TGTGCCAGCAGTGAATACGGGAAATTCGCTGAAGCTTTCTTT

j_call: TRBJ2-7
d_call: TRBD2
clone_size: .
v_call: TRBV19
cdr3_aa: CASSFLAGDGAYEQYF
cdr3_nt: TGTGCCAGTAGTTTCTTAGCGGGGGACGGGGCTTACGAGCAGTACTTC

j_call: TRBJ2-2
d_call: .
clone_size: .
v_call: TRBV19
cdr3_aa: CASSIYTAGNGELFF
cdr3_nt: TGTGCCAGTAGTATTTACACGGCGGGGAACGGGGAGCTGTTTTTT

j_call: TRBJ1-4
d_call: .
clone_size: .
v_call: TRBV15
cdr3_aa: CATSREDRSLEKLFF
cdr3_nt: TGTGCCACCAGCAGAGAAGACAGGAGCCTTGAAAAACTGTTTTTT

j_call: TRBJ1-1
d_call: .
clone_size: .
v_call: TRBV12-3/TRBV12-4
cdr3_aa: CASTIRGRTEAFF
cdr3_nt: TGTGCCAGCACTATAAGGGGAAGGACTGAAGCTTTCTTT

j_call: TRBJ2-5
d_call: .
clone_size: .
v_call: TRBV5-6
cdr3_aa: CASSLDRQETQYF
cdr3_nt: TGTGCCAGCAGCTTGGACAGGCAAGAGACCCAGTACTTC

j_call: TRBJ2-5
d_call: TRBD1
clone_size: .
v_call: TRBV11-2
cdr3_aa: CASSRGQVKYETQYF
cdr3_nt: TGTGCCAGCAGCCGTGGACAGGTCAAGTACGAGACCCAGTACTTC

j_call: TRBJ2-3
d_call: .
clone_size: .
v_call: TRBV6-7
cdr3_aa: CASSYSILSGSSDTQYF
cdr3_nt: TGTGCCAGCAGTTACTCGATTTTAAGCGGTAGCTCAGATACGCAGTATTTT